The 21 T cell receptor beta chains given below trace back to one sample, sequenced in a study of shared clonotypes between healthy human individuals. The data were produced by immunoSEQ multiplex PCR, yet TCRdb's version contains in-frame clones alone and is incomplete. The sample includes about 1.5 million clones, around 95% of them seen just once. Specimen: naive CD4+ T cells sorted from blood. Subset noted: CD45RA+ positively selected. All receptors derive from a young man in good health.

As concerns this clone: One junction end does not reproduce the germline sequence, and a read error may be involved. The chain carries TRBV2 and TRBJ2-3; D gene uncertain. The CDR3 has 14 residues. Per germline, CDR1 SNHLY and CDR2 FYNNEI. For the CDR3, the DNA is TGTGCCAGCAGGGAAGCAGTGGGGTTAGATACGCAGTATTTT. Translating it yields CASREAVGLDTQYF.

The chain carries TRBV7-9 and TRBJ2-1; D is unclear. In germline, CDR1 is SEHNR, CDR2 FQNEAQ (reference sequence). The CDR3 spans 15 residues. Trimming removed 0 bases at V and 4 bases at J, with 10 bases between. The chain's CDR3 is CASSLADRYYNEQFF. CDR3 coding DNA: TGTGCCAGCAGCTTAGCGGATCGTTATTACAATGAGCAGTTCTTC.

The chain couples TRBV7-2 to TRBJ2-1, with D possibly matching TRBD2 (5 bases). V dropped 3 bases and J dropped 5 bases, with 14 bases sitting between them. Germline values: CDR1 SGHTA, CDR2 FQGNSA. The CDR3 sequence is 15 residues long. CDR3 loop: CASSFRGILNNEQFF. The CDR3 region has the DNA TGTGCCAGCAGCTTTCGGGGAATTCTGAACAATGAGCAGTTCTTC.

As regards this clone: The sample has other DNA sequences that encode this CDR3 too. This chain uses TRBV9 with TRBJ2-7; 7 bases map to TRBD2. This CDR3 comprises 14 residues. Trimming removed 0 bases from V and 4 bases from J; junction bases left unmatched: 4. Germline assignment: CDR1 SGDLS and CDR2 YYNGEE. CDR3 residues: CASSVAGTNYEQYF. The CDR3 region has the DNA TGTGCCAGCAGCGTAGCGGGGACTAATTACGAGCAGTACTTC.

The chain joins TRBV18 to TRBJ2-1; the match to TRBD2 covers 11 bases. This CDR3 comprises 15 residues. The germline V gene has CDR1 KGHSH and CDR2 LQKENI. The V and J ends lost 4 bases and 10 bases, in that order; junction bases with no gene match: 9. The CDR3 loop is CASSLTSGRLEEQFF. For the CDR3, the DNA is TGTGCCAGCTCACTCACTAGCGGGAGATTAGAAGAGCAGTTCTTC.

The chain is built from TRBV18 and TRBJ2-7; 9 nucleotides agree with TRBD2. Looked up from germline, CDR1 is KGHSH and CDR2 is LQKENI. The CDR3 contains 17 residues. The V segment lost 5 bases and the J segment 4 bases; nucleotides outside the gene matches: 15. The CDR3 DNA follows: TGTGCCAGCTCAAGTATTACAGGGAGCGGGGGGACTTACGAGCAGTACTTC. It specifies CASSSITGSGGTYEQYF.

The rearrangement joins TRBV28 to TRBJ1-4, with unresolved D. CDR3 length: 16 amino acids. Germline CDR1 reads MDHEN; CDR2 reads SYDVKM. V was clipped by 5 bases and J by 5 bases, with 18 bases between them. The CDR3 coding sequence is TGTGCCAGCAGTCACGTCTCCTTTCAACTCAATGAAAAACTGTTTTTT. It translates to CASSHVSFQLNEKLFF.

The V call is TRBV25-1, the J call TRBJ2-7; D uncertain. Germline CDR1 is MGHDK and CDR2 is SYGVNS. The germline V and J ends were trimmed by 3 bases and 7 bases, with 16 bases remaining between them. This CDR3 is built from 14 residues. The CDR3 bases are TGTGCCAGCAGTGAGGGTTTCGGCGTCCGGGAGCAGTACTTC. It codes for CASSEGFGVREQYF.

V usage is TRBV19 and J usage is TRBJ2-2; TRBD1 might be the D (5 bases). Between the trimmed V and J ends, which lost 6 bases and 3 bases, there was a span of 17 bases. This CDR3 region has 16 residues. Per germline, CDR1 LNHDA and CDR2 SQIVND (reference sequence). The CDR3 sequence is CASRTRQPTDTGELFF. For the CDR3, the DNA is TGTGCCAGTAGGACCCGACAGCCCACGGACACCGGGGAGCTGTTTTTT.

The chain is built from TRBV27 and TRBJ2-1, with a tentative D call TRBD2 (6 bases). Trimming took 5 bases from V and 1 from J, leaving 15 bases between them. CDR1 MNHEY and CDR2 SMNVEV come from the germline V gene (reference sequence). The CDR3 spans 16 residues. CDR3 region: CASSPLAVGSYNEQFF. As DNA, the CDR3 is TGTGCCAGCAGTCCATTAGCGGTGGGGTCCTACAATGAGCAGTTCTTC.

V and J are TRBV2 and TRBJ2-1; weak D call: TRBD1 (6 bases). The CDR3 has 13 residues. V shed 5 bases and J shed 4 bases, with 9 bases lying between them. Per the germline V gene, CDR1 is SNHLY and CDR2 is FYNNEI. Here the CDR3 DNA reads TGTGCCAGCAGTACAGGACAGTACAATGAGCAGTTCTTC. As protein: CASSTGQYNEQFF.

The chain links TRBV18 to TRBJ2-1; a possible D gene is TRBD2 (6 bases). The CDR3 runs to 15 residues. V was clipped by 1 base and J by 3 bases, with 10 bases between them. The V gene's germline CDR1 is KGHSH and CDR2 LQKENI. Here the CDR3 reads CASSPQGRDYNEQFF. CDR3 coding DNA: TGTGCCAGCTCACCACAGGGGCGGGACTACAATGAGCAGTTCTTC.

The chain recombines TRBV11-2 with TRBJ2-3, with D perhaps TRBD1 or TRBD2 (5 bases each). The germline gives CDR1 SGHAT, CDR2 FQNNGV. The CDR3 is made up of 14 amino acids. Deletions cut 3 bases from V and 4 bases from J, with 11 bases between. The CDR3 DNA follows: TGTGCCAGCAGCTTGAGGGGAGCGCCAGATACGCAGTATTTT. As protein: CASSLRGAPDTQYF.

The chain combines TRBV7-8 with TRBJ2-1; 7 bases line up with TRBD2. Germline trimming cut 7 bases from V and 7 bases from J; bases unmatched to any gene: 13. This CDR3 is 15 amino acids long. The germline V gene has CDR1 SGHVS and CDR2 FQNEAQ. CDR3 protein: CASNPSGAPHNEQFF. The DNA of the CDR3 is TGTGCCAGCAACCCCAGCGGGGCTCCCCATAATGAGCAGTTCTTC.

The rearrangement joins TRBV5-1 to TRBJ2-6, with no clear D. Trimming stripped 2 bases from V and 1 base from J, with 16 bases between. The CDR3 consists of 18 residues. The V gene's germline CDR1 is SGHRS and CDR2 YFSETQ. The CDR3, as DNA: TGCGCCAGCAGCTTTGAACCAGGCATCTTATCTGGGGCCAACGTCCTGACTTTC. Translation gives CASSFEPGILSGANVLTF.

Remarks on this clone: One junction end disagrees with the germline gene, perhaps due to a read error. The CDR3 spells CASSLELRDTQYF. The CDR3 bases are TGTGCTAGCAGCCTCGAGTTGAGAGATACGCAGTATTTT. This sequence joins TRBV7-7 and TRBJ2-3, with D unclear. CDR3 size: 13 residues. The germline V gene encodes CDR1 SSHAT and CDR2 FNYEAQ (reference sequence).

The chain has TRBV6-1 and TRBJ1-2; 7 nucleotides agree with TRBD1. CDR3 length equals 13 residues. Losses at the gene ends were 5 bases for V and 2 bases for J; bases not matched to a gene: 2. Germline V lookup: CDR1 MNHNS, CDR2 SASEGT. In DNA form, the CDR3 reads TGTGCCAGCAGTACAGGGGTAAACTATGGCTACACCTTC. It translates to CASSTGVNYGYTF.

This clone was observed a few times. V is TRBV6-1 and J is TRBJ2-7, with D uncertain. The CDR3 is 11 residues long. Trimming pared 2 bases from V and 10 bases from J, leaving 9 bases between. Per germline, CDR1 MNHNS and CDR2 SASEGT. Here the CDR3 DNA reads TGTGCCAGCAGTGAAATTTTGCGTCAGTACTTC. Translated: CASSEILRQYF.

The rearrangement links TRBV6-5 to TRBJ1-2; D might be TRBD1 (6 bases). The CDR3 runs 16 residues. Trimming stripped 3 bases from V and 6 bases from J, with 20 bases between. Germline V lookup: CDR1 MNHEY, CDR2 SVGAGI. CDR3 sequence (DNA): TGTGCCAGCAGTTATAGGGTTGCAAGGGGGGGAGATGGCTACACCTTC. Residues: CASSYRVARGGDGYTF.

V usage is TRBV20-1 and J usage is TRBJ1-4, with 7 bases that match TRBD1. The CDR3 consists of 11 residues. Looked up from germline, CDR1 is DFQATT and CDR2 is SNEGSKA (reference sequence). V shed 8 bases, J shed 8 bases, and the junction held 5 bases outside the gene matches. The CDR3 region has the DNA TGCAGTACTCGACAGGGCGAAAAACTGTTTTTT. Translation: CSTRQGEKLFF.

The chain employs TRBV5-4 and TRBJ2-7; TRBD1 or TRBD2 may be the D gene (5 bases each). V shed 0 bases and J shed 6 bases, with 16 bases lying between them. Per the germline V gene, CDR1 is SGHNT and CDR2 is YYREEE (reference sequence). CDR3 length: 15 amino acids. Here the CDR3 DNA reads TGTGCCAGCAGCTTGGGGGGGTTTAAAATTGGCGAGCAGTACTTC. Protein: CASSLGGFKIGEQYF.